One and the same sample provided the 22 T cell receptor beta chains below, sequenced in a study of OX40 agonist ivuxolimab in advanced cancers. Measured with immunoSEQ multiplex PCR; TCRdb has only the in-frame clones, and not every one. The table has some 69,000 clones, about nine tenths seen once; the top ten hold roughly 4%. Specimen: CD4+ or CD8+ T cells sorted from blood, collected in a trial of the OX40 agonist ivuxolimab. The receptor set was obtained from an adult with an advanced solid tumor such as melanoma, head and neck, liver or kidney cancer.

V and J are TRBV9 and TRBJ2-1; D is perhaps TRBD2 (5 bases). The CDR3 contains 15 residues. The V and J ends lost 5 bases and 0 bases respectively, with 12 bases between them. CDR1 SGDLS and CDR2 YYNGEE come from the germline V gene. CDR3 loop: CASSYGLNSYNEQFF. The CDR3 nucleotides are TGTGCCAGCAGTTACGGACTCAACTCCTACAATGAGCAGTTCTTC.

By share, this clone counts as medium-sized. V usage is TRBV20-1 and J usage is TRBJ1-1, with D maybe TRBD1 (5 bases). CDR1 DFQATT and CDR2 SNEGSKA come from the germline V gene (reference sequence). V shed 6 bases and J shed 4 bases, with 9 bases lying between them. There are 11 residues in the CDR3. The CDR3 protein is CSAPGGTEAFF. The DNA for the CDR3 is TGCAGTGCCCCGGGGGGCACTGAAGCTTTCTTT.

Comment on this clone: One junction end does not reproduce the germline sequence, and a read error may be involved. This chain joins TRBV7-2 and TRBJ2-7, with D uncertain. CDR1 is SGHTA and CDR2 is FQGNSA in the germline V gene. CDR3 length equals 13 residues. The CDR3 coding sequence is TGTGCCAGCAGCGGCTACAACTCCCACGAGCAGTACTTC. Amino acid sequence: CASSGYNSHEQYF. Using reference TRBV7-2 and TRBJ2-7 for the parts outside the CDR3, the full variable domain is GAGVSQSPSNKVTEKGKDVELRCDPISGHTALYWYRQSLGQGLEFLIYFQGNSAPDKSGLPSDRFSAERTGGSVSTLTIQRTQQEDSAVYLCASSGYNSHEQYFGPGTRLTVT.

The rearrangement links TRBV5-1 to TRBJ1-6, with D possibly matching TRBD1 (5 bases). The CDR3 has 13 residues. V was pared by 4 bases and J by 6 bases, with 8 bases between. Germline V gene data show CDR1 as SGHRS and CDR2 as YFSETQ. The CDR3 loop is CASSRDGNSPLHF. CDR3 DNA sequence: TGCGCCAGCAGCCGGGACGGTAATTCACCCCTCCACTTT.

The chain is built from TRBV28 and TRBJ2-4; D is undetermined. Deletions cut 2 bases from V and 6 bases from J, with 14 bases between. The CDR3 totals 15 residues. In germline, CDR1 is MDHEN, CDR2 SYDVKM. For the CDR3, the DNA is TGTGCCAGCAGTTTAAGTGGGGTTCGATCAAACATTCAGTACTTC. Protein: CASSLSGVRSNIQYF.

The chain links TRBV28 to TRBJ2-7; TRBD1 matches 8 bases. Germline CDR1 MDHEN, CDR2 SYDVKM. Trimming cost V 6 bases and J 5 bases; bases outside gene matches: 9. This CDR3 spans 14 amino acids. The CDR3 DNA is TGTGCCAGCAGGCTCAGACAGGGGTGGCACGAGCAGTACTTC. Its translation is CASRLRQGWHEQYF.

This chain links TRBV6-1 with TRBJ2-7; TRBD1 aligns across 7 bases. In germline, CDR1 is MNHNS, CDR2 SASEGT. V lost 3 bases and J lost 2; bases outside the gene matches: 4. The CDR3 runs to 14 residues. CDR3 region: CASSDRTGTYEQYF. CDR3 coding DNA: TGTGCCAGCAGTGATCGGACAGGAACCTACGAGCAGTACTTC.

This sequence joins TRBV7-9 and TRBJ2-5, with a weak D call TRBD2 (6 bases). CDR1 SEHNR and CDR2 FQNEAQ come from the germline V gene (reference sequence). V lost 4 bases and J lost 1, with 7 bases in between. CDR3 size: 13 residues. This CDR3 is CASSWDFQETQYF. In DNA, the CDR3 is TGTGCCAGCAGCTGGGACTTCCAAGAGACCCAGTACTTC.

This chain links TRBV7-2 with TRBJ2-3; TRBD2 aligns across 8 bases. V lost 3 bases to trimming and J lost 2 bases; unmatched junction nucleotides: 7. This CDR3 contains 16 residues. The germline V gene has CDR1 SGHTA and CDR2 FQGNSA. The DNA for the CDR3 is TGTGCCAGCAGCTTGTACGGGACTAGAGTCACAGATACGCAGTATTTT. This codes for CASSLYGTRVTDTQYF.

The gene calls are TRBV7-2 and TRBJ2-2; D call uncertain. CDR3 length: 15 residues. Germline lookup yields CDR1 SGHTA and CDR2 FQGNSA. Trimming removed 5 bases from V and 1 base from J, with 11 bases in between. The CDR3 nucleotides read TGTGCCAGCAGCAGCTCCCACCTGAACACCGGGGAGCTGTTTTTT. Translation: CASSSSHLNTGELFF.

This clone was counted once. V usage is TRBV15 and J usage is TRBJ2-7, with D perhaps matching TRBD1 or TRBD2 (5 bases each). Germline lookup yields CDR1 LNHNV and CDR2 YYDKDF (reference sequence). V shed 10 bases and J shed 9 bases, with 31 bases lying between them. CDR3 size: 16 residues. This chain's CDR3 is CANGTKRGWGRATQYF. The CDR3 bases are TGTGCCAACGGAACAAAACGGGGCTGGGGTAGGGCGACGCAGTACTTC.

This chain joins TRBV9 and TRBJ1-2; D call uncertain. Trimming removed 0 bases at V and 8 bases at J, with 17 bases between. The CDR3 totals 15 residues. CDR1 and CDR2 from the germline V gene are SGDLS and YYNGEE. The CDR3 is CASSVGGKGPGGYTF. DNA of the CDR3: TGTGCCAGCAGCGTAGGGGGAAAAGGGCCTGGAGGCTACACCTTC. Based on the CDR3 plus reference TRBV9 and TRBJ1-2, the full variable domain is DSGVTQTPKHLITATGQRVTLRCSPRSGDLSVYWYQQSLDQGLQFLIQYYNGEERAKGNILERFSAQQFPDLHSELNLSSLELGDSALYFCASSVGGKGPGGYTFGSGTRLTVV.

This clone was counted between two and nine times. The chain recombines TRBV11-2 with TRBJ2-2, with 15 bases fitting TRBD2. Germline loops: CDR1 SGHAT, CDR2 FQNNGV. Trimming took 5 bases from V and 8 from J; bases not matched to a gene: 3. This CDR3 comprises 15 residues. The CDR3, as DNA: TGTGCCAGCAGCCGGACTAGCGGGAGGGCTGGGGAGCTGTTTTTT. Encoded protein: CASSRTSGRAGELFF.

The V call is TRBV5-1, the J call TRBJ1-1, with a weak D call TRBD1 (5 bases). Germline-derived CDR1 and CDR2 are SGHRS and YFSETQ. This CDR3 spans 14 amino acids. Trimming cost V 4 bases and J 0 bases, with 10 bases left between them. CDR3 DNA sequence: TGCGCCAGCAGCGACCAGGGCCTGAACACTGAAGCTTTCTTT. Its protein is CASSDQGLNTEAFF.

The V call is TRBV25-1, the J call TRBJ1-2; D uncertain. Trimming stripped 7 bases from V and 4 bases from J, with 13 bases between. Germline loops: CDR1 MGHDK, CDR2 SYGVNS. This CDR3 spans 13 amino acids. In nucleotides, the CDR3 is TGTGCCAGCATTGGGGATTGGGGCTATGGCTACACCTTC. The encoded protein is CASIGDWGYGYTF.

The CDR3 coding sequence is TGTGCCAGCAGCGGCGGACTAGCGGGAGGGGCAGAGACCCAGTACTTC. Amino acid sequence: CASSGGLAGGAETQYF. The chain joins TRBV5-4 to TRBJ2-5; 15 nucleotides line up with TRBD2. V lost 4 bases to trimming and J lost 4 bases; unmatched junction nucleotides: 5. Per the germline V gene, CDR1 is SGHNT and CDR2 is YYREEE (reference sequence). The CDR3 contains 16 residues.

This chain links TRBV10-2 with TRBJ1-1, with D unclear. Germline V lookup: CDR1 WSHSY, CDR2 SAAADI. The CDR3 length is 13 residues. Trimming shortened V by 10 bases and J by 1 base, and 13 bases separated the two germline ends. CDR3 bases: TGCGCCACCCATGGGCGGTCGAACACTGAAGCTTTCTTT. Its protein product is CATHGRSNTEAFF.

The chain carries TRBV7-4 and TRBJ1-5; D is possibly TRBD1 (5 bases). The length of the CDR3 is 16 residues. Looked up from germline, CDR1 is SGHVT and CDR2 is SQSDAQ. V shed 3 bases and J shed 0 bases, with 12 bases lying between them. The DNA for the CDR3 is TGTGCCAGCAGCTTGAGGTGGCAGGGTAGCAATCAGCCCCAGCATTTT. It specifies CASSLRWQGSNQPQHF.

The chain recombines TRBV12-5 with TRBJ2-5, with unresolved D. CDR1 and CDR2 (germline): LGHNT, FRNRAP. The CDR3 totals 14 residues. V lost 8 bases and J 2 bases, leaving 15 bases between the germline ends. The CDR3 protein is CASSSPARQETQYF. DNA of the CDR3: TGTGCTAGTAGTTCCCCGGCCAGGCAAGAGACCCAGTACTTC. Combining the CDR3 with reference TRBV12-5 and TRBJ2-5 gives the whole variable domain DARVTQTPRHKVTEMGQEVTMRCQPILGHNTVFWYRQTMMQGLELLAYFRNRAPLDDSGMPKDRFSAEMPDATLATLKIQPSEPRDSAVYFCASSSPARQETQYFGPGTRLLVL.

The V call is TRBV4-2, the J call TRBJ2-5, with D possibly matching TRBD1 (6 bases). V lost 6 bases, J lost 5 bases, and 25 bases lay in between. Germline V gene data show CDR1 as LGHNA and CDR2 as YNFKEQ. The CDR3 is made up of 17 amino acids. CDR3 sequence reads: CASSPRGNPYYGETQYF. The CDR3 bases are TGTGCCAGCAGTCCGAGGGGGAACCCCTACTATGGGGAGACCCAGTACTTC.

V and J are TRBV6-6 and TRBJ1-1; D may be TRBD1 (6 bases). The CDR3 is 14 amino acids. Trimming pared 1 base from V and 2 bases from J, leaving 8 bases between. CDR1 and CDR2 (germline): MNHNY, SVGAGI (reference sequence). CDR3 sequence: CASSYWDKNTEAFF. In nucleotides, the CDR3 is TGTGCCAGCAGTTACTGGGACAAAAACACTGAAGCTTTCTTT.

The rearrangement joins TRBV14 to TRBJ2-5; 8 bases map to TRBD2. The J call may be mistaken, given a closer DNA end match to TRBJ2-7. This CDR3 region has 16 residues. Germline V CDR1 and CDR2: SGHDN, FVKESK. DNA for the CDR3: TGTGCCAGCAGCCCACTTCTCAGCGGGAGCGTTTACGAGCAGTACTTC. It is translated as CASSPLLSGSVYEQYF.